The 20 T cell receptor beta chains reported below all come from one sample, sequenced in a study of CD8+CD57+ T cells in acquired aplastic anemia. For CDR3 and TCR beta VDJ profiling, genomic DNA was the template used. TCRdb called the reads again in MiXCR, with one record for every CDR3 protein. The sample yields 150,000 to 200,000 distinct CDR3 sequences, around 60% seen once. It was patients with CD8+CD57+ cell expansion by flow cytometry who were chosen for sequencing. Sample: sorted CD4+, CD8+, or CD8+CD57+ T cells (not recorded which) from PBMCs. The receptors were sampled from a human donor with aplastic anemia.

This clonotype was found many times. The chain joins TRBV19 to TRBJ1-5, with D perhaps TRBD1 (5 bases). Trimming shortened V by 3 bases and J by 7 bases, and 16 bases separated the two germline ends. CDR3 length: 15 amino acids. Per germline, CDR1 LNHDA and CDR2 SQIVND (reference sequence). CDR3 DNA sequence: TGTGCCAGTAGTATGGGGAGCAGGGCCCAACAGCCCCAGCATTTT. Protein: CASSMGSRAQQPQHF.

The V call is TRBV19, the J call TRBJ1-1; a possible D gene is TRBD1 (5 bases). The CDR3 runs 14 residues. V lost 5 bases to trimming and J lost 1 base, with 11 bases between them. CDR1 and CDR2 (germline): LNHDA, SQIVND (reference sequence). The CDR3 DNA follows: TGTGCCAGTAGTGTGGACACGGCGAACACTGAAGCTTTCTTT. This codes for CASSVDTANTEAFF.

This clonotype was seen only a few times. The chain employs TRBV29-1 and TRBJ2-7; 7 nucleotides line up with TRBD2. CDR1 is SQVTM and CDR2 is ANQGSEA in the germline V gene. Unmatched junction bases numbered 12, after V lost 4 bases and J lost 9 bases. The CDR3 loop spans 13 amino acids. DNA for the CDR3: TGCAGCGTTGTGCGGCAGGGCTCGGGAGGGCAGTACTTC. This encodes CSVVRQGSGGQYF.

The chain links TRBV9 to TRBJ1-5; D is possibly TRBD1 (5 bases). Germline V lookup: CDR1 SGDLS, CDR2 YYNGEE. V lost 2 bases to trimming and J lost 4 bases, with 13 bases between them. This CDR3 spans 15 amino acids. The DNA of the CDR3 is TGTGCCAGCAGCGTGGGGACCGGCGGGAATCAGCCCCAGCATTTT. Translating it yields CASSVGTGGNQPQHF. Supplemented by reference TRBV9 and TRBJ1-5, the full variable domain reads DSGVTQTPKHLITATGQRVTLRCSPRSGDLSVYWYQQSLDQGLQFLIQYYNGEERAKGNILERFSAQQFPDLHSELNLSSLELGDSALYFCASSVGTGGNQPQHFGDGTRLSIL.

The CDR3 region is CASSRRQLEAFF. The CDR3 region has the DNA TGTGCCAGCAGCCGGCGACAGCTTGAAGCTTTCTTT. The chain recombines TRBV7-9 with TRBJ1-1, with a possible D match to TRBD1 (5 bases). The V gene's germline CDR1 is SEHNR and CDR2 FQNEAQ (reference sequence). The length of the CDR3 is 12 residues. V was clipped by 5 bases and J by 7 bases, with 11 bases between them.

This rearrangement joins TRBV7-9 to TRBJ2-5; 8 bases map to TRBD2. The CDR3 runs to 15 residues. V shed 4 bases and J 4 bases; nucleotides not matched to a gene: 8. Germline lookup yields CDR1 SEHNR and CDR2 FQNEAQ (reference sequence). The CDR3 is CASSSTSGPLETQYF. The CDR3 nucleotides read TGTGCCAGCAGCTCTACTAGCGGCCCGTTAGAGACCCAGTACTTC. Complete variable domain (other parts from reference TRBV7-9 and TRBJ2-5): DTGVSQNPRHKITKRGQNVTFRCDPISEHNRLYWYRQTLGQGPEFLTYFQNEAQLEKSRLLSDRFSAERPKGSFSTLEIQRTEQGDSAMYLCASSSTSGPLETQYFGPGTRLLVL.

The chain joins TRBV24-1 to TRBJ2-2; TRBD2 might be the D (7 bases). V gave up 3 bases and J gave up 4 bases, with 11 bases separating them. CDR1 KGHDR and CDR2 SFDVKD come from the germline V gene. The CDR3 runs 15 residues. The CDR3 DNA reads as TGTGCCACCAGTGATAGGGGGGGTGTCACCGGGGAGCTGTTTTTT. It specifies CATSDRGGVTGELFF.

Here the CDR3 DNA reads TGTGCCAGCAGTGACGCGGGGGGGACAGATACGCAGTATTTT. This encodes CASSDAGGTDTQYF. This rearrangement joins TRBV6-4 to TRBJ2-3, with 9 bases matching TRBD2. Per germline, CDR1 MRHNA and CDR2 SNTAGT. The CDR3 loop spans 14 amino acids. V lost 2 bases, J lost 3 bases, and 0 bases stayed unmatched.

The rearrangement uses TRBV2 and TRBJ1-1; D ambiguous. Looked up from germline, CDR1 is SNHLY and CDR2 is FYNNEI. The CDR3 covers 13 residues. Trimming stripped 6 bases from V and 0 bases from J, with 8 bases between. DNA for the CDR3: TGTGCCAGCAGGGCGGGGATGAACACTGAAGCTTTCTTT. Translating gives CASRAGMNTEAFF. Combining the CDR3 with reference TRBV2 and TRBJ1-1 gives the whole variable domain EPEVTQTPSHQVTQMGQEVILRCVPISNHLYFYWYRQILGQKVEFLVSFYNNEISEKSEIFDDQFSVERPDGSNFTLKIRSTKLEDSAMYFCASRAGMNTEAFFGQGTRLTVV.

Concerning this clonotype itself: Since no conserved phenylalanine or tryptophan closes the CDR3, a read error is the likely cause. The V gene is TRBV6-1, the J gene TRBJ1-1, with 7 bases that match TRBD1. CDR1 and CDR2 (germline): MNHNS, SASEGT. V shed 5 bases and J 4 bases; nucleotides not matched to a gene: 7. This CDR3 spans 14 amino acids. The CDR3 spells CASSSDREATEAFL. Here the CDR3 DNA reads TGTGCCAGCAGTTCTGACAGGGAGGCCACTGAAGCTTTCCTT.

This sequence joins TRBV20-1 and TRBJ1-1; 7 nucleotides line up with TRBD1. The ends lost 3 bases at V and 7 bases at J; junction bases unmatched: 2. Per germline, CDR1 DFQATT and CDR2 SNEGSKA (reference sequence). The CDR3 contains 11 residues. CDR3 region: CSARRDSEAFF. The CDR3 nucleotides are TGCAGTGCTAGGAGGGACAGTGAAGCTTTCTTT.

The chain couples TRBV20-1 to TRBJ2-7; a weak D match, TRBD2 (6 bases). The V and J ends lost 2 bases and 3 bases respectively, with 14 bases between them. Germline CDR1 DFQATT, CDR2 SNEGSKA (reference sequence). This CDR3 comprises 14 residues. Written as DNA, the CDR3 is TGCAGTGCTAGACCAGGTCGGGGAGGCTACGAGCAGTACTTC. Protein product: CSARPGRGGYEQYF.

The genes are TRBV5-1 and TRBJ1-4; 9 bases map to TRBD1. With V trimmed by 6 bases and J by 4 bases, 4 bases remained unmatched. Germline V gene sequence: CDR1 SGHRS, CDR2 YFSETQ. The CDR3 extends over 14 amino acids. CDR3 DNA: TGCGCCAGCATCCCGGGACAGGGTAATGAAAAACTGTTTTTT. Residues: CASIPGQGNEKLFF.

This chain links TRBV19 with TRBJ2-1; 11 bases agree with TRBD2. The CDR3 covers 15 residues. Trimming took 6 bases from V and 3 from J; bases not matched to a gene: 4. Germline V CDR1 and CDR2: LNHDA, SQIVND (reference sequence). CDR3 region: CASRQTSGDYNEQFF. The CDR3 region has the DNA TGTGCCAGTAGGCAGACTAGCGGGGACTACAATGAGCAGTTCTTC.

The V and J genes are TRBV9 and TRBJ1-2; weak D call: TRBD1 (6 bases). V lost 2 bases and J 3 bases, leaving 11 bases between the germline ends. The CDR3 is made up of 14 amino acids. Germline V gene lookup returns CDR1 SGDLS and CDR2 YYNGEE. Here the CDR3 reads CASSVDRNYYGYTF. The CDR3 bases are TGTGCCAGCAGCGTTGACAGGAACTACTATGGCTACACCTTC.

The table lists this clonotype with many counts. J is TRBJ1-5 and V is TRBV4-1; 8 bases are a match to TRBD1. The length of the CDR3 is 15 residues. Germline V gene lookup returns CDR1 MGHRA and CDR2 YSYEKL. V lost 5 bases, J lost 8 bases, and 11 bases stayed unmatched. CDR3 region: CASSMIGQGYEPQHF. In DNA form, the CDR3 reads TGCGCCAGCAGCATGATTGGACAGGGCTATGAGCCCCAGCATTTT.

CDR3 sequence reads: CASSLSGDSYQETQYF. Written as DNA, the CDR3 is TGTGCCAGCAGCTTGTCTGGGGACAGCTACCAAGAGACCCAGTACTTC. The rearrangement links TRBV5-4 to TRBJ2-5, with 7 bases aligning to TRBD1. CDR3 length: 16 residues. The ends lost 1 base at V and 0 bases at J; junction bases unmatched: 6. Germline V gene sequence: CDR1 SGHNT, CDR2 YYREEE (reference sequence).

This clonotype was seen at least ten times. This chain connects TRBV5-1 to TRBJ2-1; D gene ambiguous. Germline V gene lookup returns CDR1 SGHRS and CDR2 YFSETQ. Trimming shortened V by 0 bases and J by 4 bases, and 11 bases separated the two germline ends. This CDR3 contains 15 residues. The chain's CDR3 is CASSLEGILYNEQFF. Here the CDR3 DNA reads TGCGCCAGCAGCTTGGAAGGGATTCTTTACAATGAGCAGTTCTTC.

The chain couples TRBV6-5 to TRBJ2-2; TRBD1 matches 8 bases. CDR1 MNHEY and CDR2 SVGAGI come from the germline V gene. Trimming cost V 6 bases and J 5 bases; bases outside gene matches: 8. CDR3 length: 15 residues. In nucleotides, the CDR3 is TGTGCCAGCAGCCCCGGGACAGGTCTGACCGGGGAGCTGTTTTTT. Translated: CASSPGTGLTGELFF.

V usage is TRBV19 and J usage is TRBJ1-1; 9 bases are a match to TRBD1. This CDR3 comprises 15 residues. V shed 6 bases and J 4 bases; nucleotides not matched to a gene: 9. Germline V CDR1 and CDR2: LNHDA, SQIVND (reference sequence). The CDR3 here is CASRGQGGPGTEAFF. In DNA form, the CDR3 reads TGTGCCAGTAGGGGACAGGGCGGACCGGGCACTGAAGCTTTCTTT.